In its sample, the clone carrying this T cell receptor (beta chain) was seen once. Its antigen is unknown. This sample stems from a study of blood T cells in healthy people across ages. Together with a sample-barcoded 5' primer, a J-beta primer mix was included in a second PCR lasting about 6 to 11 cycles. The study obtained at least 2.5 million CDR3-containing paired-end reads from every sample. TCRdb ran MiXCR on the 5' RACE reads and lists one entry per CDR3 protein. The sample lists about 1 million distinct CDR3 sequences; 45% were seen once. Study-level results: With donor CMV status unknown, expanded clonotype changes were possibly confounded.

This CDR3 is built from 14 residues. Germline values: CDR1 MNHNY, CDR2 SVGAGI (reference sequence). The ends lost 4 bases at V and 9 bases at J; junction bases unmatched: 7. The chain combines TRBV6-6 with TRBJ2-1, with 9 positions matching TRBD2. The specimen was blood. This clonotype originated in a woman in her fifties or sixties in good health. As DNA, the CDR3 is TGTGCCAGCAGTTTAGCGGGAGTATCCGGTGAGCAGTTCTTC. It codes for CASSLAGVSGEQFF.